This T cell receptor beta chain was obtained from a study of regulatory T cells in long-lasting Graves disease. Time point defined: persistent/refractory GD, antithyroid drugs over 5 years with positive TRAb. PBMCs provided the RNA from which the TCR library was made. From germline, CDR1 is MDHEN and CDR2 SYDVKM. The CDR3 has 12 residues. Deletions cut 5 bases from V and 2 bases from J, with 7 bases between. Combining iRepertoire HTBI primers with Arm-PCR of CDR3 regions, the authors built TCR beta libraries. A single record per CDR3 protein comes from TCRdb applying MiXCR to the multiplex PCR reads. The sample lists over 300,000 distinct CDR3 sequences; roughly a fifth were seen once. This clonotype was seen at least ten times. Just one base apart from a much larger clone, this may be a read error.

This clonotype was sampled from a female donor with Graves disease. The sample was peripheral blood mononuclear cells (PBMCs), taken when the disease was refractory, from a patient treated with antithyroid drugs. The chain couples TRBV28 to TRBJ2-7; perhaps TRBD2 as D (5 bases). Written as DNA, the CDR3 is TGTGCCAGCAGTGCCGGGACCTACGAGCAGTACTTC. Amino acid sequence: CASSAGTYEQYF.